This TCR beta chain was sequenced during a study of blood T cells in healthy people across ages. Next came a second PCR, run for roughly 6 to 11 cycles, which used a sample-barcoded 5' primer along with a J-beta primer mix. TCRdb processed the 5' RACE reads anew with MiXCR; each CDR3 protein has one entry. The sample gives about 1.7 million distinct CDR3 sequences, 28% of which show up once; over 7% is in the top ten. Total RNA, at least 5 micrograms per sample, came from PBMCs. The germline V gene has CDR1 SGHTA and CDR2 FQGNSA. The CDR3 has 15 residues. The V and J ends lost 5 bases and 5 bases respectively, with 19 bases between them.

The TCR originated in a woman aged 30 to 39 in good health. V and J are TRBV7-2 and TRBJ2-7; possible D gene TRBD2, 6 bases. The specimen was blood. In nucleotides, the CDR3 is TGTGCCAGCAGCCCCCCCCCCGGGAGTTGGGACGAGCAGTACTTC. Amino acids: CASSPPPGSWDEQYF.